This TCR beta chain originates from a study of ipilimumab plus nivolumab after autologous stem cell transplantation. Overall study context: Typical patient got 5 or 6 ipilimumab doses and seven to nine nivolumab doses (median). Myeloma cases were transplant-naive high-risk or relapsed within 3 years post first autologous transplant. Study conclusions and caveats: Authors suggest TCR repertoire, Treg phenotype and gut microbiota support further study.

CDR3 size: 11 residues. Germline loops: CDR1 MGHDK, CDR2 SYGVNS. V was pared by 4 bases and J by 5 bases, with 5 bases between. As regards this clone: Its cognate antigen is unknown.

This table comes from immunoSEQ multiplex PCR, and its TCRdb copy is limited to in-frame clones, with some not included. This sample has 43,000 or so clones, with 70% to 90% found just once. V is TRBV25-1 and J is TRBJ1-1; no firm D call. The material sequenced was PBMCs, taken in a trial of ipilimumab plus nivolumab as post-transplant consolidation. This TCR came from a male donor with multiple myeloma. The CDR3 region is CASSGYTEAFF. Written as DNA, the CDR3 is TGTGCCAGCAGTGGGTATACTGAAGCTTTCTTT.